A single sample is the source of the 18 T cell receptor beta chains below, sequenced in a study of T cell repertoires in cytomegalovirus infection. The antigens for these receptors are not known. Using its own MiXCR run on the reads, TCRdb lists one record per CDR3 protein. This sample has 650,000 to 900,000 distinct CDR3 sequences, with 29% found just once. Specimen: cultured CD8+ T cells from PBMCs, collected from culture after CMV antigen stimulation. The source of these receptors is a human donor in good health (CMV status not recorded). Some clones in this sample may be carry-over from other donors' samples.

This clonotype was found a few times. V gene TRBV10-3 combines with J gene TRBJ2-1, with D possibly being TRBD2 (5 bases). Trimming took off 2 bases at V and 9 bases at J, with 5 bases between the two ends. Germline V gene lookup returns CDR1 ENHRY and CDR2 SYGVKD. This CDR3 contains 11 residues. CDR3 nucleotides: TGTGCCATCAGTGAGGGGAGTGAGCAGTTCTTC. Translation gives CAISEGSEQFF.

This clonotype showed up just a few times. The chain recombines TRBV6-1 with TRBJ1-2; D unresolved. The V gene's germline CDR1 is MNHNS and CDR2 SASEGT. This CDR3 has 13 amino acids. Between the trimmed V and J ends, which lost 10 bases and 2 bases, there was a span of 14 bases. The DNA for the CDR3 is TGTGCCACCGGTGGAGGATCCAACTATGGCTACACCTTC. Translation: CATGGGSNYGYTF.

This clonotype has only a few counts. The chain combines TRBV5-6 with TRBJ1-2; no clear D. The CDR3 loop spans 13 amino acids. Trimming cost V 4 bases and J 5 bases, with 12 bases left between them. The germline gives CDR1 SGHDT, CDR2 YYEEEE. CDR3 residues: CASSPWTQYGYTF. The CDR3, as DNA: TGTGCCAGCAGCCCATGGACCCAATATGGCTACACCTTC.

This chain uses TRBV28 with TRBJ2-6; D not certain. Germline CDR1 MDHEN, CDR2 SYDVKM. The length of the CDR3 is 13 residues. Between the trimmed V and J ends, which lost 6 bases and 13 bases, there was a span of 16 bases. CDR3 sequence: CASSLPDDDVLTF. CDR3 nucleotide sequence: TGTGCCAGCAGCCTTCCCGACGATGATGTCCTGACTTTC.

CDR3 nucleotide sequence: TGTGCCAGCAGCTCCCGGACTAGCGGGGGGGCCTGGTACAATGAGCAGTTCTTC. Its protein product is CASSSRTSGGAWYNEQFF. The V gene is TRBV11-1, the J gene TRBJ2-1, with TRBD2 matching 15 bases. Per the germline V gene, CDR1 is SGHAT and CDR2 is FQDESV (reference sequence). The CDR3 consists of 18 residues. Trimming removed 4 bases from V and 4 bases from J; junction bases left unmatched: 8.

There are a few counts of this clonotype. The chain joins TRBV7-9 to TRBJ1-2, with D tentatively TRBD1 (6 bases). Germline V gene sequence: CDR1 SEHNR, CDR2 FQNEAQ (reference sequence). This CDR3 comprises 16 residues. V was cut by 5 bases and J by 2 bases, with 18 bases left in between. This CDR3 is CASSLVDRGTNYGYTF. The CDR3 DNA sequence: TGTGCCAGCAGCCTAGTGGACAGAGGGACGAACTATGGCTACACCTTC.

This clonotype was counted a few times. The chain combines TRBV6-6 with TRBJ2-6; either TRBD1 or TRBD2 may supply D (5 bases each). CDR3 length: 19 residues. CDR1 is MNHNY and CDR2 is SVGAGI in the germline V gene (reference sequence). Trimming left V 1 base short and J 1 base short, with 17 bases between. This chain's CDR3 is CASSYWDAIGVSGANVLTF. CDR3 in DNA: TGTGCCAGCAGTTACTGGGACGCGATAGGAGTGTCTGGGGCCAACGTCCTGACTTTC.

This clonotype has a count of ten or more. The chain employs TRBV9 and TRBJ2-5; no firm D call. CDR1 and CDR2 from the germline V gene are SGDLS and YYNGEE. The CDR3 runs 18 residues. The V end lost 4 bases, the J end lost 1 base, and 23 bases lay between the germline ends. The CDR3 sequence is CASSPNRLSDETQETQYF. CDR3 nucleotides: TGTGCCAGCAGCCCGAACCGGCTTAGTGATGAAACCCAAGAGACCCAGTACTTC.

The J gene is TRBJ1-2, the V gene TRBV6-4; perhaps TRBD1 as D (5 bases). This CDR3 has 15 amino acids. Germline values: CDR1 MRHNA, CDR2 SNTAGT. V lost 0 bases to trimming and J lost 2 bases, with 10 bases between them. The CDR3, as DNA: TGTGCCAGCAGTGACTCCCAGGGAATAAACTATGGCTACACCTTC. Protein product: CASSDSQGINYGYTF.

J is TRBJ2-1 and V is TRBV4-1; D remains unclear. This CDR3 region has 13 residues. Per germline, CDR1 MGHRA and CDR2 YSYEKL. V gave up 0 bases and J gave up 6 bases, with 6 bases separating them. This CDR3 reads CASSQDTVNEQFF. CDR3 DNA sequence: TGCGCCAGCAGCCAAGATACGGTCAATGAGCAGTTCTTC.

The chain combines TRBV6-1 with TRBJ1-1, with D hard to call. This CDR3 region has 13 residues. V lost 5 bases and J lost 0, with 7 bases in between. The germline V gene has CDR1 MNHNS and CDR2 SASEGT. The CDR3 nucleotides read TGTGCCAGCAGTTCGGCTTTGAACACTGAAGCTTTCTTT. The encoded protein is CASSSALNTEAFF.

There are a few counts of this clonotype. V usage is TRBV6-1 and J usage is TRBJ2-7, with 8 positions matching TRBD1. The length of the CDR3 is 15 residues. Per germline, CDR1 MNHNS and CDR2 SASEGT. The J segment lost 4 bases and the V segment lost 5 bases, leaving 10 bases of the junction unmatched. The CDR3 DNA sequence: TGTGCCAGCAGTTCAACCGGGACAGGCAGGTACGAGCAGTACGTC. Encoded protein: CASSSTGTGRYEQYV.

The chain recombines TRBV6-2 or TRBV6-3 with TRBJ2-7; tentative D call: TRBD2 (6 bases). This CDR3 contains 15 residues. The germline V gene has CDR1 MNHEY and CDR2 SVGEGT. V was shortened by 5 bases and J by 2 bases, with 16 bases between the two germline ends. CDR3 sequence: CASSVNAGRAYEQYV. The CDR3 nucleotides are TGTGCCAGCAGTGTTAACGCGGGACGGGCCTACGAGCAGTACGTC.

This clonotype was seen only once. This rearrangement joins TRBV28 to TRBJ1-1; D unresolved. The CDR3 runs to 15 residues. Trimming left V 6 bases short and J 2 bases short, with 16 bases between. The germline gives CDR1 MDHEN, CDR2 SYDVKM. The CDR3 region is CASRHDWRANTEAFF. The CDR3 bases are TGTGCCAGCAGGCACGATTGGCGGGCTAACACTGAAGCTTTCTTT. Together with reference TRBV28 and TRBJ1-1, the CDR3 gives the full variable domain: DVKVTQSSRYLVKRTGEKVFLECVQDMDHENMFWYRQDPGLGLRLIYFSYDVKMKEKGDIPEGYSVSREKKERFSLILESASTNQTSMYLCASRHDWRANTEAFFGQGTRLTVV.

This clonotype appeared a few times. The gene calls are TRBV7-9 and TRBJ2-2, with no clear D. Trimming cost V 5 bases and J 3 bases, with 10 bases left between them. The CDR3 length is 14 residues. CDR1 is SEHNR and CDR2 is FQNEAQ in the germline V gene (reference sequence). The CDR3 sequence is CASSHKEHTGELFF. In DNA form, the CDR3 reads TGTGCCAGCAGCCACAAGGAACACACCGGGGAGCTGTTTTTT.

This clonotype was observed a few times. The chain has TRBV28 and TRBJ1-5; the match to TRBD1 covers 7 bases. The CDR3 runs to 17 residues. The germline gives CDR1 MDHEN, CDR2 SYDVKM. With V trimmed by 6 bases and J by 7 bases, 18 bases remained unmatched. Here the CDR3 reads CASSQALYRGTGQPQHF. CDR3 sequence (DNA): TGTGCCAGCAGCCAAGCTCTTTACAGGGGAACGGGGCAGCCCCAGCATTTT.

The V gene is TRBV19, the J gene TRBJ2-2, with a tentative D call TRBD1 (5 bases). The length of the CDR3 is 13 residues. Looked up from germline, CDR1 is LNHDA and CDR2 is SQIVND (reference sequence). Trimming cost V 7 bases and J 5 bases, with 11 bases left between them. CDR3 bases: TGTGCCAGTACAGGGAAATGGACCGGGGAGCTGTTTTTT. Translation: CASTGKWTGELFF.

Details on this clonotype: The junction departs from germline at one end; a sequencing error may be responsible. This chain links TRBV7-6 with TRBJ1-1; TRBD1 might be the D (6 bases). Germline V gene lookup returns CDR1 SGHVS and CDR2 FNYEAQ. This CDR3 is 15 amino acids long. The CDR3 bases are TGTGTCAGCAGCGCATGGCAGGGGATGAACACTGAAGCTTTCTTT. Amino acid sequence: CVSSAWQGMNTEAFF.